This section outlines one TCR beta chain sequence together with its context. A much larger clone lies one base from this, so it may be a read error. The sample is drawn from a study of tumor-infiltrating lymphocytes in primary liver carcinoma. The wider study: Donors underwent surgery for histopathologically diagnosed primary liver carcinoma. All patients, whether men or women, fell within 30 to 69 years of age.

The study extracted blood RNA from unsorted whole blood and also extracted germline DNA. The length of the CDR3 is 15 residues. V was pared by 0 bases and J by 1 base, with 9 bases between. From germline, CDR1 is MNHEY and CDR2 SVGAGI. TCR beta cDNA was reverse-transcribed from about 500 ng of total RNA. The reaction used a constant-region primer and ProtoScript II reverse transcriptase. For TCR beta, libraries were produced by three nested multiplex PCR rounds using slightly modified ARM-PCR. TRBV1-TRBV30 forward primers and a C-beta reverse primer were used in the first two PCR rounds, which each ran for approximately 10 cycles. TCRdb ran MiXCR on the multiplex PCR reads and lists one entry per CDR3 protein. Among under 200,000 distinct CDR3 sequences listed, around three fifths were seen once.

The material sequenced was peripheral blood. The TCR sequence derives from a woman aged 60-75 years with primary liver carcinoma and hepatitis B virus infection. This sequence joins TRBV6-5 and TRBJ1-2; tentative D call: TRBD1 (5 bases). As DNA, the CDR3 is TGTGCCAGCAGTTACTCGCTCCAGGGTAACTATGGCTACACCTTC. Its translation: CASSYSLQGNYGYTF.